Listed here are 9 T cell receptor beta chains from one sample, sequenced in a study of blood T cell repertoires in COVID-19. The data were produced by immunoSEQ multiplex PCR, yet TCRdb's version contains in-frame clones alone and is incomplete. The sample includes more than 70,000 clones, 90% of them seen just once. Source material: peripheral blood. These receptor sequences come from a woman aged 80 or older with acute or convalescent COVID-19.

CDR3 protein: CASDLRAGGGETQYF. The CDR3 DNA is TGCGCCAGCGACCTGAGGGCGGGAGGGGGAGAGACCCAGTACTTC. The chain uses TRBV5-1 and TRBJ2-5; TRBD2 matches at 9 bases. The V segment lost 7 bases and the J segment 4 bases; nucleotides outside the gene matches: 11. The germline gives CDR1 SGHRS, CDR2 YFSETQ. The CDR3 loop spans 15 amino acids.

A single count supports this clone. V is TRBV5-1 and J is TRBJ2-1, with TRBD2 as a possible D gene (6 bases). V was shortened by 0 bases and J by 3 bases, with 10 bases between the two germline ends. The CDR3 totals 15 residues. Germline values: CDR1 SGHRS, CDR2 YFSETQ. CDR3 DNA: TGCGCCAGCAGCTTGGCCGGGGGAAACTACAATGAGCAGTTCTTC. It translates to CASSLAGGNYNEQFF.

The chain joins TRBV7-8 to TRBJ1-2, with D possibly matching TRBD1 (6 bases). Germline V gene sequence: CDR1 SGHVS, CDR2 FQNEAQ. The CDR3 runs 18 residues. Trimming left V 5 bases short and J 2 bases short, with 24 bases between. The CDR3 region has the DNA TGTGCCAGCAGCAAGACCGCGACAGGTGGGATCCAAAACTATGGCTACACCTTC. It encodes CASSKTATGGIQNYGYTF. The variable domain in full, completed from reference TRBV7-8 and TRBJ1-2, reads GAGVSQSPRYKVAKRGQDVALRCDPISGHVSLFWYQQALGQGPEFLTYFQNEAQLDKSGLPSDRFFAERPEGSVSTLKIQRTQQEDSAVYLCASSKTATGGIQNYGYTFGSGTRLTVV.

This sequence joins TRBV2 and TRBJ1-5; the D is unclear. V lost 0 bases to trimming and J lost 0 bases, with 18 bases between them. Looked up from germline, CDR1 is SNHLY and CDR2 is FYNNEI. The CDR3 contains 19 residues. The CDR3 loop is CASSEAQFQEGYSNQPQHF. CDR3 sequence (DNA): TGTGCCAGCAGTGAAGCGCAGTTTCAGGAGGGATATAGCAATCAGCCCCAGCATTTT.

This sequence joins TRBV9 and TRBJ2-7; 8 nucleotides agree with TRBD2. J lost 2 bases, V lost 0 bases, and 13 bases had no gene match. Per the germline V gene, CDR1 is SGDLS and CDR2 is YYNGEE. The CDR3 runs to 18 residues. This chain's CDR3 is CASSVEKRESPTAYEQYF. DNA of the CDR3: TGTGCCAGCAGCGTAGAGAAGCGGGAGAGTCCCACCGCCTACGAGCAGTACTTC. The full variable domain, in which reference TRBV9 and TRBJ2-7 provide the parts outside the CDR3, is DSGVTQTPKHLITATGQRVTLRCSPRSGDLSVYWYQQSLDQGLQFLIQYYNGEERAKGNILERFSAQQFPDLHSELNLSSLELGDSALYFCASSVEKRESPTAYEQYFGPGTRLTVT.

This clone appeared once. The chain links TRBV21-1 to TRBJ2-1; the D segment call TRBD2 is taken from the table without a DNA check. TRBV21-1 constitutes a pseudogene. There are 19 residues in the CDR3. CDR3 DNA: TGTGCCAGCAGCAAAAGGCTAGCGGGGGGACTGAGCTCCTACAATGAGCAGTTCTTC. It codes for CASSKRLAGGLSSYNEQFF.

The chain uses TRBV28 and TRBJ2-7; D is ambiguous. The germline gives CDR1 MDHEN, CDR2 SYDVKM. The CDR3 has 13 residues. V lost 5 bases to trimming and J lost 0 bases, with 8 bases between them. The CDR3 loop is CASSRAYSYEQYF. The CDR3 DNA is TGTGCCAGCAGTCGCGCTTACTCCTACGAGCAGTACTTC.

This clone was detected a few times. V gene TRBV5-1 combines with J gene TRBJ1-1, with TRBD1 identical over 9 bases. The V and J ends lost 4 bases and 0 bases, in that order; junction bases with no gene match: 7. Per the germline V gene, CDR1 is SGHRS and CDR2 is YFSETQ. The length of the CDR3 is 16 residues. The DNA of the CDR3 is TGCGCCAGCAGCCAAGGGACAGGGCGGATGAACACTGAAGCTTTCTTT. Translating gives CASSQGTGRMNTEAFF.

A remark on this clone: This specimen includes other DNA sequences encoding the same CDR3. The chain uses TRBV6-6 and TRBJ1-3; D remains ambiguous. This CDR3 has 14 amino acids. V dropped 2 bases and J dropped 4 bases, with 9 bases sitting between them. Germline CDR1 and CDR2: MNHNY and SVGAGI (reference sequence). The CDR3 DNA is TGTGCCAGCAGTTACAGGAGAGAAGGAAACACCATATATTTT. Encoded protein: CASSYRREGNTIYF.